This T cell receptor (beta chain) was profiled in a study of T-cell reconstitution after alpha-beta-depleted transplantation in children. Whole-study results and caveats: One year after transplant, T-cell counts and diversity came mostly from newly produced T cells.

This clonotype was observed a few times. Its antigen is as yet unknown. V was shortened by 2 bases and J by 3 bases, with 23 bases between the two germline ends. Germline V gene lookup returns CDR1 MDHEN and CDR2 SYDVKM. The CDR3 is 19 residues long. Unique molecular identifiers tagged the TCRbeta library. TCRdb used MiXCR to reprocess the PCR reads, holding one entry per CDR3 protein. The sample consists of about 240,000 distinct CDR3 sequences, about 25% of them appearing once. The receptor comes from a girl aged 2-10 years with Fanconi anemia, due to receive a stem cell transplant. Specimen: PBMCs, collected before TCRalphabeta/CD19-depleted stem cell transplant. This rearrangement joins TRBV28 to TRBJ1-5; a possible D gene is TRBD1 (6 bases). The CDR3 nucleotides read TGTGCCAGCAGTTTACCGCCCGTCGAGCACAGGGTTCCCAATCAGCCCCAGCATTTT. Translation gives CASSLPPVEHRVPNQPQHF.